This T cell receptor beta chain was captured by sequencing in a study of shared clonotypes between healthy human individuals. Study summary: For every donor, three CD4 naive, three CD4 memory, two CD8 naive and one CD8 memory plates were used.

The CDR3 runs 14 residues. Trimming removed 1 base from V and 0 bases from J, with 7 bases in between. Germline V CDR1 and CDR2: SGHTA, FQGNSA. The deep-level immunoSEQ assay was used. Sequencing used immunoSEQ multiplex PCR; TCRdb keeps in-frame clones, though not all of them. The sample holds roughly 700,000 clones, approximately 79% seen once. Study-level results: With few donors, the genetic and exposure-history diversity represented was limited.

About this clone itself: Its antigen remains unidentified.

The rearrangement joins TRBV7-2 to TRBJ2-7; no definite D call. This receptor was identified in a woman aged 25 to 39 in good health. What was sequenced was memory CD4+ T cells sorted from blood. Subset described: CD45RA-negative fraction. CDR3 amino acids: CASSLGPSSYEQYF. The CDR3 DNA follows: TGTGCCAGCAGCTTAGGTCCTTCCTCCTACGAGCAGTACTTC.